The next 23 T cell receptor beta chains were all read from a single sample in a study of T cells expressing NK-cell markers (dated by TCRdb to about 2020). Library prep was done by 5' RACE. The listed sequencing device is Illumina HiSeq 2000. Following reprocessing of the reads by TCRdb, the data hold one row per CDR3 protein sequence and no DNA is available. The sample table records some 390,000 distinct CDR3 sequences. The ten largest clonotypes hold around 10% of the sample. Sequenced material: blood T cells: a sorted CD56 or NKG2C T cell subset, CD4+ or CD8+ T cells, or bulk PBMC T cells (not recorded which). The source is a woman in her forties or fifties in good health. Donor details come from another sample of the same person, matched by shared clones.

The chain is built from TRBV19 and TRBJ2-1; TCRdb's D gene call, TRBD2, goes unchecked for lack of DNA. This CDR3 spans 15 amino acids. Germline V gene data show CDR1 as LNHDA and CDR2 as SQIVND (reference sequence). This CDR3 reads CASRGLAGGGDEQFF.

The chain has TRBV5-4 and TRBJ2-1. The CDR3 consists of 14 residues. Germline values: CDR1 SGHNT, CDR2 YYREEE (reference sequence). The CDR3 is CASWKVADYNEQFF.

The genes are TRBV5-1 and TRBJ2-7; TCRdb's D call, TRBD1, is unchecked because there is no DNA. Looked up from germline, CDR1 is SGHRS and CDR2 is YFSETQ. The CDR3 runs 15 residues. The CDR3 sequence: CASRKGDAISYEQYF.

This chain uses TRBV5-1 with TRBJ2-3; TCRdb proposes TRBD2, but this gene call is untestable without DNA. CDR3 length: 18 residues. CDR1 and CDR2 from the germline V gene are SGHRS and YFSETQ. The chain's CDR3 is CASSIGTSGTYSTDTQYF. The complete variable domain, with remaining parts taken from reference TRBV5-1 and TRBJ2-3, reads KAGVTQTPRYLIKTRGQQVTLSCSPISGHRSVSWYQQTPGQGLQFLFEYFSETQRNKGNFPGRFSGRQFSNSRSEMNVSTLELGDSALYLCASSIGTSGTYSTDTQYFGPGTRLTVL.

The rearrangement uses TRBV24-1 and TRBJ2-1; TCRdb's assignment of TRBD1 cannot be checked, as there is no DNA. Germline V lookup: CDR1 KGHDR, CDR2 SFDVKD. The CDR3 length is 15 residues. CDR3 region: CATSDLGQGADEQFF.

V usage is TRBV12-3 or TRBV12-4 and J usage is TRBJ2-1; there is no DNA to check the TCRdb D call of TRBD1. This CDR3 spans 13 amino acids. CDR3 in amino acids: CASSLGTKGEQFF.

The chain employs TRBV4-1 and TRBJ2-3; the TCRdb call, TRBD1, lacks DNA for checking. Germline CDR1 reads MGHRA; CDR2 reads YSYEKL. The CDR3 consists of 16 residues. The CDR3 loop is CASSRPTGVGADTQYF.

The V gene is TRBV12-3 or TRBV12-4, the J gene TRBJ1-6; with no DNA, the TCRdb D assignment of TRBD1 cannot be verified. This CDR3 region has 14 residues. CDR3 in amino acids: CASGKTGSLSPLHF.

The rearrangement links TRBV7-3 to TRBJ2-3; TCRdb's D call of TRBD2 is untestable without DNA. CDR1 is SGHTA and CDR2 is FQGTGA in the germline V gene. The CDR3 consists of 12 residues. CDR3 loop: CASSATSGRQYF.

J is TRBJ1-2 and V is TRBV24-1. In germline, CDR1 is KGHDR, CDR2 SFDVKD. The CDR3 is 12 amino acids. CDR3 protein: CATSDFSNGYTF.

V usage is TRBV12-3 or TRBV12-4 and J usage is TRBJ1-4. This CDR3 comprises 18 residues. This chain's CDR3 is CASSLDPGRGRANEKLFF.

The V gene is TRBV12-3 or TRBV12-4, the J gene TRBJ2-3. CDR3 length: 12 residues. This chain's CDR3 is CASRPAADTQYF.

The rearrangement joins TRBV20-1 to TRBJ1-1; checking the TCRdb D call of TRBD1 is not possible without DNA. CDR1 is DFQATT and CDR2 is SNEGSKA in the germline V gene (reference sequence). The CDR3 is 15 residues long. The CDR3 reads CSASDQGREITEAFF.

The CDR3 reads CASSLRRENPFYNEQFF. The chain carries TRBV11-2 and TRBJ2-1; there is no DNA to check the TCRdb D call of TRBD1. There are 17 residues in the CDR3. The germline gives CDR1 SGHAT, CDR2 FQNNGV.

The chain joins TRBV3-1 to TRBJ1-6; the TRBD1 assignment by TCRdb is unverifiable without DNA. The germline CDR1 and CDR2 sequences are LGHDT and YNNKEL (reference sequence). The CDR3 runs to 14 residues. The CDR3 is CASSQDRVRSPLHF.

The chain uses TRBV7-9 and TRBJ2-2; TCRdb lists TRBD2, though no DNA is available to test this call. The CDR3 consists of 15 residues. Germline CDR1 reads SEHNR; CDR2 reads FQNEAQ (reference sequence). CDR3 sequence reads: CASSRASGTPGELFF.

This chain joins TRBV6-6 and TRBJ2-1; the TCRdb D gene call, TRBD2, has no DNA to confirm it. The CDR3 has 15 amino acids. Germline lookup yields CDR1 MNHNY and CDR2 SVGAGI (reference sequence). CDR3 sequence reads: CASSPGTRQVNEQFF.

The rearrangement links TRBV19 to TRBJ2-5; TCRdb outputs TRBD1, but without DNA this stays unchecked. This CDR3 spans 13 amino acids. Looked up from germline, CDR1 is LNHDA and CDR2 is SQIVND (reference sequence). The CDR3 is CASSIGDMGTQYF.

The chain employs TRBV29-1 and TRBJ2-1; the D gene TCRdb calls, TRBD2, cannot be checked with no DNA. The CDR3 has 13 amino acids. Germline CDR1 is SQVTM and CDR2 is ANQGSEA. CDR3 sequence reads: CSPRAPVGNEQFF.

This chain links TRBV29-1 with TRBJ2-3; the TCRdb D gene call, TRBD1, has no DNA to confirm it. The CDR3 loop spans 14 amino acids. The germline V gene encodes CDR1 SQVTM and CDR2 ANQGSEA. CDR3 amino acids: CSLRGDRDPDTQYF.

The rearrangement links TRBV20-1 to TRBJ2-5; the TRBD2 assignment by TCRdb is unverifiable without DNA. The CDR3 is made up of 12 amino acids. The germline gives CDR1 DFQATT, CDR2 SNEGSKA (reference sequence). The CDR3 loop reads CSAGLAGEAQYF.

This chain connects TRBV27 to TRBJ2-7; the TRBD2 assignment by TCRdb is unverifiable without DNA. Per germline, CDR1 MNHEY and CDR2 SMNVEV (reference sequence). The CDR3 extends over 12 amino acids. The CDR3 spells CASSSGIGEQYF.

The rearrangement links TRBV5-1 to TRBJ2-1; the D gene TCRdb calls, TRBD1, cannot be checked with no DNA. Germline lookup yields CDR1 SGHRS and CDR2 YFSETQ. This CDR3 region has 11 residues. Here the CDR3 reads CASSFGLDKFF.